This is a list of T cell receptor beta chains from one sample in a study of cytomegalovirus exposure and HLA in healthy donors. Sequencing used immunoSEQ multiplex PCR; TCRdb keeps in-frame clones, though not all of them. The repertoire includes 130,000 or so clones, about 90% of them detected once, and around 3.3% sits in the top ten. Sequenced sample: PBMCs. These TCRs come from a man aged 25 to 40 in good health and CMV-seronegative. The CDR3 runs from the conserved cysteine through the conserved F or W.

v_call cdr3_aa
TRBV18 CASSPPGTGAYEQYF
TRBV6-5 CASRERVVILDGYTF
TRBV5-6 CASSLVAGSTDTQYF
TRBV6-1 CASMVRNEQFF
TRBV2 CASSEPTGAGYTF
TRBV4-1 CASSQGPGEDEKLFF
TRBV9 CASSVDLAGGRGNEQFF
TRBV6-1 CASSEWTAEFYEQYF
TRBV7-3 CASSLSGQGTDPLHF
TRBV7-9 CASSLSGEPQYEQYF
TRBV28 CASAGDYGYTF
TRBV7-9 CASSLGVGTGGKNIQYF
TRBV9 CASSPLLTGDTEAFF
TRBV27 CASSLGPGTGDQPQHF
TRBV6-5 CASTGGAGQPQHF
TRBV4-1 CASSGRLAVTDTQYF
TRBV5-6 CASSWGHLPTYEQYF